This TCR beta chain comes out of a study of regulatory T cells in long-lasting Graves disease. In building TCR beta libraries, iRepertoire HTBI primers were used together with Arm-PCR of CDR3 regions. Original processing notes: Taken together, the samples had roughly 63 TRBV and 15 or so TRBJ segments identified. TCRdb analysed the multiplex PCR reads with MiXCR anew, one entry per CDR3 protein. TCRdb, rather than the study authors, made the V and J calls. The profile shows around 340,000 distinct CDR3 sequences, roughly a fifth of them singletons. CDR1 and CDR2 (germline): LGHDT, YNNKEL (reference sequence). The CDR3 totals 13 residues. Germline trimming cut 9 bases from V and 4 bases from J; bases unmatched to any gene: 6. Time point specified: persistent/refractory GD, antithyroid drugs over 5 years with positive TRAb. After RNA was extracted from PBMCs, the TCR library was made from it. Study-level points and caveats: Persistent disease was characterized by preferential usage of TRBV28, TRBJ1-2 and TRBJ2-5.

This clonotype has ten or more counts. Antigen specificity is unknown. The sequences come from peripheral blood mononuclear cells (PBMCs), collected when the disease was refractory, from a patient treated with antithyroid drugs. This receptor was obtained from a female donor with Graves disease. The V and J genes are TRBV3-1 and TRBJ1-5; 7 nucleotides match TRBD1. As DNA, the CDR3 is TGTGCCAGTGGGGACAGCGCAAATCAGCCCCAGCATTTT. It specifies CASGDSANQPQHF.